One T cell receptor (beta chain) is described in this entry. Participant ages covered roughly 18 to 89 years across about 25 US areas. The table came from immunoSEQ multiplex PCR; TCRdb's copy has only in-frame clones and leaves some out. The sample holds nearly 200,000 clones; roughly nine tenths are singletons and the top ten take roughly 8.1%. The data originate from a study of blood T cell repertoires in COVID-19. Whole-study context: COVID-19 samples collected from the United States, Italy and Spain covered acute and convalescent phases. PBMCs, B-cell-depleted T cells, or T cells were the source of the cDNA or gDNA that made up the material.

V was trimmed by 0 bases and J by 3 bases, leaving 9 bases between them. There are 14 residues in the CDR3. CDR1 SGHNT and CDR2 YYREEE come from the germline V gene (reference sequence). The receptor was isolated from a woman under 30 who had recovered from COVID-19. This chain joins TRBV5-4 and TRBJ1-2, with no clear D. Sequencing used PBMCs or T cells enriched from blood (not recorded which). CDR3 sequence reads: CASSLAFGDYGYTF. As DNA, the CDR3 is TGTGCCAGCAGCTTGGCCTTCGGGGACTATGGCTACACCTTC.